These 13 T cell receptor beta chains were sequenced from one sample in a study of blood T cell repertoires in COVID-19. Sequenced by immunoSEQ multiplex PCR; TCRdb stores in-frame clones only, minus some. The table has approximately 300,000 clones, about nine tenths seen once. The sample consisted of peripheral blood. Source of these receptors: a man in his fifties or sixties with active or convalescent COVID-19.

V gene TRBV29-1 combines with J gene TRBJ1-3; D is undetermined. The CDR3 runs to 14 residues. CDR1 and CDR2 from the germline V gene are SQVTM and ANQGSEA. V was trimmed by 5 bases and J by 0 bases, leaving 11 bases between them. CDR3 protein: CSVNELNSGNTIYF. The CDR3 DNA follows: TGCAGCGTTAATGAGTTGAACTCTGGAAACACCATATATTTT.

The chain links TRBV7-3 to TRBJ2-1; 7 bases align to TRBD2. Looked up from germline, CDR1 is SGHTA and CDR2 is FQGTGA. There are 15 residues in the CDR3. Trimming removed 1 base from V and 3 bases from J; junction bases left unmatched: 3. The CDR3 reads CASSLMAGDYNEQFF. CDR3 bases: TGTGCCAGCAGCTTAATGGCGGGAGACTACAATGAGCAGTTCTTC.

The rearrangement uses TRBV5-6 and TRBJ2-2, with 12 bases identical to TRBD2. CDR1 is SGHDT and CDR2 is YYEEEE in the germline V gene. The CDR3 is 15 residues long. Losses at the gene ends were 3 bases for V and 4 bases for J; bases not matched to a gene: 1. The chain's CDR3 is CASSSSGRATGELFF. The CDR3 coding sequence is TGTGCCAGCAGCTCTAGCGGGAGGGCCACCGGGGAGCTGTTTTTT.

The DNA for the CDR3 is TGTGCCAGCAGCAGGGGACTAGTGGGCTCCTACGAGCAGTACTTC. Amino acids: CASSRGLVGSYEQYF. The chain employs TRBV3-1 (or the pseudogene TRBV3-2) and TRBJ2-7; 8 bases line up with TRBD2. With 5 bases clipped from V and 0 bases from J, the junction kept 6 bases outside the gene matches. The CDR3 has 15 amino acids. Germline CDR1 reads LGHDT; CDR2 reads YNNKEL (reference sequence).

The gene calls are TRBV29-1 and TRBJ2-7; TRBD1 aligns across 7 bases. The junction had 10 bases not matched to a gene; V was cut back by 6 bases and J by 2 bases. The CDR3 is 14 amino acids. Germline CDR1 and CDR2: SQVTM and ANQGSEA. CDR3 region: CSVADREYPYEQYF. The DNA for the CDR3 is TGCAGCGTCGCAGACAGGGAATACCCCTACGAGCAGTACTTC.

This chain links TRBV5-4 with TRBJ2-3; 9 bases match TRBD2. The trim removed 2 bases at V and 6 bases at J, leaving 7 bases unmatched. The length of the CDR3 is 15 residues. CDR1 and CDR2 from the germline V gene are SGHNT and YYREEE (reference sequence). As DNA, the CDR3 is TGTGCCAGCAGCTTCCCACTAGCGGGCGGGGATACGCAGTATTTT. Translating gives CASSFPLAGGDTQYF. Variable domain in full (rest from reference TRBV5-4 and TRBJ2-3): ETGVTQSPTHLIKTRGQQVTLRCSSQSGHNTVSWYQQALGQGPQFIFQYYREEENGRGNFPPRFSGLQFPNYSSELNVNALELDDSALYLCASSFPLAGGDTQYFGPGTRLTVL.

The rearrangement joins TRBV6-5 to TRBJ1-6; 7 nucleotides match TRBD1. V lost 4 bases and J lost 7; bases outside the gene matches: 7. The germline CDR1 and CDR2 sequences are MNHEY and SVGAGI. This CDR3 has 15 residues. The CDR3 sequence is CASSWDTGVNSPLHF. CDR3 nucleotides: TGTGCCAGCAGTTGGGATACAGGGGTCAATTCACCCCTCCACTTT.

This clone was recorded once. The chain carries TRBV25-1 and TRBJ2-5, with D possibly TRBD1 on 6 matching bases. CDR3 size: 15 residues. Germline V gene sequence: CDR1 MGHDK, CDR2 SYGVNS. Trimming cost V 3 bases and J 4 bases, with 15 bases left between them. The CDR3 sequence: CASSEGTSRRETQYF. The CDR3 region has the DNA TGTGCCAGCAGTGAGGGGACAAGCAGGCGAGAGACCCAGTACTTC.

The rearrangement links TRBV27 to TRBJ2-5, with TRBD1 identical over 9 bases. J lost 3 bases, V lost 6 bases, and 8 bases had no gene match. The length of the CDR3 is 15 residues. From germline, CDR1 is MNHEY and CDR2 SMNVEV (reference sequence). CDR3 DNA: TGTGCCAGCAGCCAGGGACAGGGCCCGGAAGAGACCCAGTACTTC. It specifies CASSQGQGPEETQYF.

This sequence joins TRBV27 and TRBJ2-2; TRBD2 agrees at 7 bases. Germline CDR1 and CDR2: MNHEY and SMNVEV (reference sequence). The CDR3 is 15 residues long. V shed 4 bases and J 0 bases; nucleotides not matched to a gene: 2. CDR3 nucleotide sequence: TGTGCCAGCAGTTCGGGACTACCGAACACCGGGGAGCTGTTTTTT. It translates to CASSSGLPNTGELFF.

This rearrangement joins TRBV28 to TRBJ1-6; 7 nucleotides match TRBD1. This CDR3 is 16 amino acids long. In germline, CDR1 is MDHEN, CDR2 SYDVKM. J lost 8 bases, V lost 4 bases, and 11 bases had no gene match. The CDR3 protein is CASSSMGQSGHSPLHF. CDR3 in DNA: TGTGCCAGCAGTTCGATGGGACAGTCTGGGCATTCACCCCTCCACTTT.

The chain couples TRBV4-3 to TRBJ1-2; TRBD1 matches at 8 bases. Germline loops: CDR1 LGHNA, CDR2 YSLEER. J gave up 4 bases and V 0 bases, and 10 bases lay outside the gene matches. The CDR3 length is 17 residues. Written as DNA, the CDR3 is TGCGCCAGCAGCCAAGAACCGAGGGCACAGGGGGGCTATGGCTACACCTTC. Translated: CASSQEPRAQGGYGYTF.

The chain is built from TRBV5-5 and TRBJ1-1, with D possibly matching TRBD1 (5 bases). Per the germline V gene, CDR1 is SGHKS and CDR2 is YYEKEE (reference sequence). This CDR3 has 13 residues. V was cut by 7 bases and J by 0 bases, with 10 bases left in between. As DNA, the CDR3 is TGTGCCAGCGAGACAGTGATGAACACTGAAGCTTTCTTT. Its protein is CASETVMNTEAFF.